The 12 T cell receptor beta chains listed next were all sequenced from one sample in a study of cytomegalovirus exposure and HLA in healthy donors (dated by TCRdb to about 2017). Libraries came from the immunoSEQ multiplex PCR assay. For the multiplex PCR, a mixture combining 60 forward primers for TCR Vbeta segments and 13 reverse primers for TCR Jbeta segments was used. TCRdb re-hosts the immuneACCESS table, in-frame sequences only. Its copies lack some clones; in the studies checked, an unresolved V gene accounts for under half of them, and the cause for the rest is not known. The sample's table lists a count of about 53,000 clones. Together, the top ten hold 9.5% to 15% of the sample. Source material: PBMCs. Every receptor here comes from a young man in good health and CMV-seropositive.

This chain joins TRBV2 and TRBJ2-7; 10 bases align to TRBD1. V lost 10 bases and J lost 5; bases outside the gene matches: 11. Germline assignment: CDR1 SNHLY and CDR2 FYNNEI. This CDR3 spans 14 amino acids. DNA of the CDR3: TGTGCCACCCGGAGCCGGGACAGGGGCGACGAGCAGTACTTC. Amino acid sequence: CATRSRDRGDEQYF.

The CDR3 protein is CASGPGTSFYEQYF. The CDR3 DNA is TGTGCTAGTGGTCCCGGGACTAGCTTTTACGAGCAGTACTTC. The chain links TRBV12-5 to TRBJ2-7, with 9 bases identical to TRBD2. There are 14 residues in the CDR3. The ends lost 5 bases at V and 4 bases at J; junction bases unmatched: 6. CDR1 and CDR2 (germline): LGHNT, FRNRAP.

The gene calls are TRBV10-1 and TRBJ1-5; D may be TRBD1 (5 bases). Looked up from germline, CDR1 is WNHNN and CDR2 is SYGVQD (reference sequence). CDR3 length: 17 amino acids. With 0 bases removed from V and 6 bases from J, the gap between germline ends came to 18 bases. This CDR3 is CASSESRGGVRGQPQHF. CDR3 in DNA: TGCGCCAGCAGTGAGTCGAGGGGAGGGGTACGTGGTCAGCCCCAGCATTTT.

The chain joins TRBV11-3 to TRBJ1-2, with a possible D match to TRBD1 (6 bases). The germline gives CDR1 SGHNT, CDR2 YENEEA. The ends were cut back, 4 bases at V and 3 bases at J, with 15 bases in the middle. The CDR3 sequence is 15 residues long. The CDR3 protein is CASSSIKGVDYGYTF. The DNA for the CDR3 is TGTGCCAGCAGCTCGATCAAGGGGGTCGACTATGGCTACACCTTC. The whole variable domain, remainder taken from reference TRBV11-3 and TRBJ1-2, is EAGVVQSPRYKIIEKKQPVAFWCNPISGHNTLYWYLQNLGQGPELLIRYENEEAVDDSQLPKDRFSAERLKGVDSTLKIQPAELGDSAVYLCASSSIKGVDYGYTFGSGTRLTVV.

The chain is built from TRBV5-4 and TRBJ1-4, with TRBD1 matching over 7 bases. CDR1 and CDR2 (germline): SGHNT, YYREEE (reference sequence). V trimming: 4 bases; J trimming: 3 bases; junction bases outside the gene matches: 6. The CDR3 loop spans 15 amino acids. The CDR3 region has the DNA TGTGCCAGCAGCCGCTACGGGACAGCTAATGAAAAACTGTTTTTT. It is translated as CASSRYGTANEKLFF. Full variable domain (missing parts from reference TRBV5-4 and TRBJ1-4): ETGVTQSPTHLIKTRGQQVTLRCSSQSGHNTVSWYQQALGQGPQFIFQYYREEENGRGNFPPRFSGLQFPNYSSELNVNALELDDSALYLCASSRYGTANEKLFFGSGTQLSVL.

This sequence joins TRBV28 and TRBJ1-1, with a possible D match to TRBD1 (5 bases). The CDR3 consists of 12 residues. The V gene's germline CDR1 is MDHEN and CDR2 SYDVKM. V was shortened by 2 bases and J by 8 bases, with 9 bases between the two germline ends. The CDR3 spells CASSLGASEAFF. The CDR3 DNA reads as TGTGCCAGCAGTTTAGGGGCTTCGGAAGCTTTCTTT. Filled out from reference TRBV28 and TRBJ1-1, the complete variable domain reads DVKVTQSSRYLVKRTGEKVFLECVQDMDHENMFWYRQDPGLGLRLIYFSYDVKMKEKGDIPEGYSVSREKKERFSLILESASTNQTSMYLCASSLGASEAFFGQGTRLTVV.

The chain carries TRBV25-1 and TRBJ2-7; D might be TRBD1 (6 bases). The V gene lost 1 base and the J gene lost 3 bases, with 13 bases spanning the gap. The CDR3 totals 15 residues. Germline CDR1 is MGHDK and CDR2 is SYGVNS. CDR3 DNA: TGTGCCAGCAGTGAATCAGGGGCGTCGGACTACGAGCAGTACTTC. Translation gives CASSESGASDYEQYF.

The V gene is TRBV7-3, the J gene TRBJ2-1; TRBD2 is a possible D gene (5 bases). Germline lookup yields CDR1 SGHTA and CDR2 FQGTGA. The CDR3 loop spans 15 amino acids. V lost 4 bases to trimming and J lost 7 bases, with 17 bases between them. CDR3 nucleotide sequence: TGTGCCAGCAGCTACCCCGGCGAGGGTGGGAATGAGCAGTTCTTC. Encoded protein: CASSYPGEGGNEQFF.

The chain links TRBV23-1 to TRBJ1-5; 7 nucleotides line up with TRBD1. TRBV23-1 is an ORF, with its function uncertain. J lost 7 bases, V lost 1 base, and 13 bases had no gene match. CDR3 size: 17 residues. This CDR3 reads CASSQFGETGSSQPQHF. CDR3 nucleotide sequence: TGCGCCAGCAGTCAATTTGGAGAGACAGGGTCGAGCCAGCCCCAGCATTTT.

This rearrangement joins TRBV13 to TRBJ2-2, with 9 nucleotides matching TRBD2. Germline V lookup: CDR1 PRHDT, CDR2 FYEKMQ (reference sequence). Trimming at V came to 3 bases and at J to 2 bases, leaving 7 bases not matched to a gene. This CDR3 has 17 residues. CDR3 sequence: CASSLDWTSANTGELFF. CDR3 nucleotides: TGTGCCAGCAGCTTGGACTGGACTAGCGCAAACACCGGGGAGCTGTTTTTT.

The CDR3 coding sequence is TGTGCCAGCAGTTTACTGGCCGGAGCAAGCTACGAGCAGTACTTC. Its translation is CASSLLAGASYEQYF. This chain connects TRBV27 to TRBJ2-7; D unclear. Trimming shortened V by 2 bases and J by 3 bases, and 14 bases separated the two germline ends. CDR1 is MNHEY, CDR2 SMNVEV, per germline (reference sequence). CDR3 length: 15 amino acids.

The rearrangement joins TRBV28 to TRBJ1-4; D may be TRBD1 (5 bases). This CDR3 has 15 amino acids. Germline CDR1 MDHEN, CDR2 SYDVKM. Trimming pared 5 bases from V and 6 bases from J, leaving 16 bases between. Here the CDR3 DNA reads TGTGCCAGCAGTCCCTTTGGGGCTGGGGATGAAAAACTGTTTTTT. Translated: CASSPFGAGDEKLFF.